These 20 T cell receptor beta chains came from one sample sequenced in a study of T cell repertoires in cytomegalovirus infection. Their cognate antigens are unknown. One entry per CDR3 protein, called by TCRdb with MiXCR from the reads. This table has hundreds of thousands of distinct CDR3 sequences, roughly 34% appearing once. Sequenced here: cultured PBMCs, sampled from culture after CMV antigen stimulation. All receptors come from a human donor in good health (CMV status not recorded). Some clones in this sample may be carry-over from other donors' samples.

There are a few counts of this clonotype. V and J are TRBV7-2 and TRBJ2-5; TRBD2 matches 11 bases. CDR1 and CDR2 from the germline V gene are SGHTA and FQGNSA. CDR3 size: 17 residues. After removal of 0 bases from V and 2 bases from J, the junction contained 5 bases not matched to a gene. CDR3 sequence (DNA): TGTGCCAGCAGCTTAGCGTTAATAGCGGGAGGGCAAGAGACCCAGTACTTC. It codes for CASSLALIAGGQETQYF.

This clonotype was observed a few times. CDR3 residues: CATSDRGQPSYNEQFF. The CDR3 nucleotides are TGTGCCACCAGTGACCGGGGACAGCCGTCCTACAATGAGCAGTTCTTC. The rearrangement joins TRBV24-1 to TRBJ2-1; 7 bases line up with TRBD1. The germline V gene has CDR1 KGHDR and CDR2 SFDVKD. The CDR3 totals 16 residues. V shed 4 bases, J shed 1 base, and the junction held 6 bases outside the gene matches.

The V call is TRBV7-2, the J call TRBJ1-1; 9 bases map to TRBD1. J gave up 5 bases and V 5 bases, and 12 bases lay outside the gene matches. CDR3 length: 16 residues. Germline CDR1 and CDR2: SGHTA and FQGNSA. In nucleotides, the CDR3 is TGTGCCAGCAGCGGAAACCCACAGGGGGCGGGTACTGAAGCTTTCTTT. Translating gives CASSGNPQGAGTEAFF.

The chain combines TRBV15 with TRBJ1-5, with 7 bases that match TRBD1. CDR1 and CDR2 (germline): LNHNV, YYDKDF (reference sequence). V lost 2 bases, J lost 5 bases, and 6 bases stayed unmatched. The CDR3 is 15 amino acids. CDR3 sequence reads: CATSRWTGQDQPQHF. The CDR3 DNA sequence: TGTGCCACCAGCAGATGGACAGGACAAGATCAGCCCCAGCATTTT.

V is TRBV4-1 and J is TRBJ1-6, with no clear D. CDR1 and CDR2 from the germline V gene are MGHRA and YSYEKL. V was trimmed by 4 bases and J by 4 bases, leaving 11 bases between them. This CDR3 comprises 15 residues. Here the CDR3 reads CASSLTGQYNSPLHF. CDR3 nucleotide sequence: TGCGCCAGCAGCCTTACCGGGCAGTATAATTCACCCCTCCACTTT.

This clonotype came up many times. A read error may produce the germline difference seen at one junction end. The V gene is TRBV4-1, the J gene TRBJ2-1; the match to TRBD2 covers 13 bases. Germline V gives CDR1 MGHRA, CDR2 YSYEKL. This CDR3 spans 15 amino acids. The CDR3 bases are TGTGCCAGCAGCCAAGGACTAGCGGGAGCCAATGAGCAGTTCTTC. This gives the protein CASSQGLAGANEQFF.

This chain links TRBV4-2 with TRBJ2-3; D perhaps matches TRBD1 (6 bases). V dropped 0 bases and J dropped 1 base, with 11 bases sitting between them. The CDR3 extends over 16 amino acids. Germline V gene sequence: CDR1 LGHNA, CDR2 YNFKEQ. For the CDR3, the DNA is TGTGCCAGCAGCCAAGATCGGTCAGGGGGCACAGATACGCAGTATTTT. This codes for CASSQDRSGGTDTQYF.

The chain recombines TRBV5-6 with TRBJ2-1, with 8 bases that match TRBD2. The CDR3 length is 16 residues. Germline loops: CDR1 SGHDT, CDR2 YYEEEE. Trimming at V came to 2 bases and at J to 9 bases, leaving 13 bases not matched to a gene. CDR3 coding DNA: TGTGCCAGCAGCTTCGAACTAAGCGGGAGCGGGGGTGAGCAGTTCTTC. Its protein product is CASSFELSGSGGEQFF. The variable domain in full, with the rest retrieved from reference TRBV5-6 and TRBJ2-1, is DAGVTQSPTHLIKTRGQQVTLRCSPKSGHDTVSWYQQALGQGPQFIFQYYEEEERQRGNFPDRFSGHQFPNYSSELNVNALLLGDSALYLCASSFELSGSGGEQFFGPGTRLTVL.

This clonotype came up once. The genes are TRBV29-1 and TRBJ2-7; D is undetermined. From germline, CDR1 is SQVTM and CDR2 ANQGSEA. V lost 2 bases and J lost 0, with 11 bases in between. The CDR3 loop spans 14 amino acids. In nucleotides, the CDR3 is TGCAGCGTTGAAAGGGCCCTGGGCTCCTACGAGCAGTACTTC. Its translation is CSVERALGSYEQYF.

This clonotype has just a few counts. The gene calls are TRBV7-9 and TRBJ2-3, with D unresolved. The CDR3 totals 15 residues. CDR1 and CDR2 from the germline V gene are SEHNR and FQNEAQ (reference sequence). Between the trimmed V and J ends, which lost 5 bases and 6 bases, there was a span of 18 bases. The DNA of the CDR3 is TGTGCCAGCAGCCCAAACTTCTACCCCCGGGATACGCAGTATTTT. Protein: CASSPNFYPRDTQYF.

This clonotype was observed at least ten times. The chain carries TRBV7-2 and TRBJ1-1; a weak D match, TRBD1 (5 bases). This CDR3 has 14 residues. The ends were cut back, 1 base at V and 1 base at J, with 7 bases in the middle. CDR1 is SGHTA and CDR2 is FQGNSA in the germline V gene. DNA for the CDR3: TGTGCCAGCAGCTTAGATGGGGGGAACACTGAAGCTTTCTTT. This sequence encodes CASSLDGGNTEAFF.

The J gene is TRBJ1-2, the V gene TRBV5-4, with D uncertain. Trimming shortened V by 0 bases and J by 8 bases, and 17 bases separated the two germline ends. The CDR3 covers 15 residues. Germline lookup yields CDR1 SGHNT and CDR2 YYREEE (reference sequence). DNA for the CDR3: TGTGCCAGCAGCTTGGTATCGGCCGGGTATGAAGGCTACACCTTC. This codes for CASSLVSAGYEGYTF.

The chain employs TRBV7-2 and TRBJ1-3; the match to TRBD1 covers 7 bases. Germline V lookup: CDR1 SGHTA, CDR2 FQGNSA. V lost 3 bases and J lost 8; bases outside the gene matches: 4. The length of the CDR3 is 13 residues. CDR3 sequence (DNA): TGTGCCAGCAGCTTTCCCAGGGGGGACACCATATATTTT. Translation: CASSFPRGDTIYF.

This clonotype was observed a few times. This sequence joins TRBV19 and TRBJ2-7; 9 bases are shared with TRBD1. CDR1 is LNHDA, CDR2 SQIVND, per germline (reference sequence). J was trimmed by 2 bases and V by 8 bases; bases with no gene match: 10. The CDR3 has 15 residues. CDR3 sequence (DNA): TGTGCCAGTCGTCCGGGACAGGGTCCCCCCTACGAGCAGTACTTC. It translates to CASRPGQGPPYEQYF.

The chain couples TRBV10-3 to TRBJ2-5; D not certain. Per the germline V gene, CDR1 is ENHRY and CDR2 is SYGVKD. V lost 0 bases and J lost 2, with 7 bases in between. The CDR3 runs 14 residues. CDR3 residues: CAISESTLQETQYF. DNA of the CDR3: TGTGCCATCAGTGAGTCGACCCTACAAGAGACCCAGTACTTC.

V gene TRBV19 combines with J gene TRBJ2-1; perhaps TRBD2 as D (5 bases). CDR3 length: 13 residues. Trimming stripped 6 bases from V and 15 bases from J, with 21 bases between. Germline assignment: CDR1 LNHDA and CDR2 SQIVND (reference sequence). CDR3 sequence reads: CASRLISTSTTFF. In DNA form, the CDR3 reads TGTGCCAGTAGACTGATTTCCACTAGTACCACGTTCTTC.

This clonotype showed up just a few times. The V call is TRBV19, the J call TRBJ2-5, with a possible D match to TRBD1 (6 bases). The CDR3 sequence is 15 residues long. Germline V gene data show CDR1 as LNHDA and CDR2 as SQIVND (reference sequence). V lost 3 bases and J 5 bases, leaving 16 bases between the germline ends. The CDR3 here is CASSIRDARGETQYF. DNA of the CDR3: TGTGCCAGTAGTATCCGGGACGCTAGGGGGGAGACCCAGTACTTC.

This clonotype was observed a handful of times. CDR3 nucleotides: TGTGCCAGCAGCTCTCCTTGGGAGACCCAGTACTTC. Its translation is CASSSPWETQYF. V and J are TRBV11-1 and TRBJ2-5; D unresolved. The CDR3 loop spans 12 amino acids. V lost 4 bases, J lost 5 bases, and 8 bases lay in between. CDR1 is SGHAT and CDR2 is FQDESV in the germline V gene (reference sequence).

The chain recombines TRBV12-3 or TRBV12-4 with TRBJ2-3; 7 bases map to TRBD1. The length of the CDR3 is 14 residues. The junction had 2 bases not matched to a gene; V was cut back by 1 base and J by 4 bases. This CDR3 is CASSLETGPDTQYF. The CDR3 DNA reads as TGTGCCAGCAGTTTAGAGACAGGGCCAGATACGCAGTATTTT.

The chain uses TRBV7-3 and TRBJ2-5; D might be TRBD2 (5 bases). The V gene lost 5 bases and the J gene lost 2 bases, with 9 bases spanning the gap. The V gene's germline CDR1 is SGHTA and CDR2 FQGTGA. The CDR3 has 13 amino acids. The CDR3 reads CASSTREQETQYF. CDR3 coding DNA: TGTGCCAGCAGCACCCGGGAACAAGAGACCCAGTACTTC.